The T cell receptor (beta chain) described here comes from a study of T cells in Graves' hyperthyroidism and ophthalmopathy. Study-wide points: The model forecast ophthalmopathy, anticipating it by a median roughly 6.3 months before onset. Among thyroid clonotypes expanded above 0.001, most also appeared in blood.

Trimming removed 6 bases from V and 2 bases from J, with 10 bases in between. This CDR3 comprises 13 residues. Looked up from germline, CDR1 is MDHEN and CDR2 is SYDVKM. Uncontrolled infection, other autoimmune disease, pregnancy or lactation led to exclusion. This clonotype has only one observation. Antigen specificity is unknown. RNA transcripts were the template for amplifying TCR beta CDR3 regions. Initially, a first-round RT-PCR of the TCR CDR3 employed the HTBI primer set. TCRdb re-analysed the multiplex PCR reads in MiXCR, keeping a single row per CDR3 protein. Of hundreds of thousands of distinct CDR3 sequences listed, 20% are singletons.

The sequenced material came from blood. The V and J genes are TRBV28 and TRBJ1-1; tentatively, D is TRBD1 (5 bases). The receptor was derived from a man aged 25-45 years with Graves' ophthalmopathy. The CDR3 sequence is CASRDRDNTEAFF. The CDR3 DNA is TGTGCCAGCAGGGACCGGGACAACACTGAAGCTTTCTTT.